This section outlines one TCR beta chain sequence together with its context. Its antigen is still unknown. These data are taken from a study of T cell responses to AZD1222 COVID-19 vaccine. Study results and limitations: With dominance at 160-218 and 743-854, vaccine-associated CD4 TCRs spanned spike.

The data were produced by immunoSEQ multiplex PCR, yet TCRdb's version contains in-frame clones alone and is incomplete. The table records about 120,000 clones, 80% to 90% of them present only once. V lost 0 bases to trimming and J lost 0 bases, with 3 bases between them. Germline V gene sequence: CDR1 LGHNA, CDR2 YNFKEQ. This CDR3 spans 15 amino acids. The chain links TRBV4-2 to TRBJ2-6; unclear D gene. This receptor was obtained from an adult in good health. The input for sequencing was peripheral blood, taken on day 0 of MenACWY control vaccination. The CDR3 protein is CASSQDHSGANVLTF. The CDR3 nucleotides are TGTGCCAGCAGCCAAGATCACTCTGGGGCCAACGTCCTGACTTTC.